Each of the 32 T cell receptor beta chains below was sequenced from the same sample in a study of blood T cell repertoires in COVID-19. Sequencing used immunoSEQ multiplex PCR; TCRdb keeps in-frame clones, though not all of them. Of about 41,000 clones in the sample, 70% to 90% are singletons; the top ten hold 4.3%. Sequencing was done on a sample of peripheral blood. These receptors all stem from a man in his sixties with acute or convalescent COVID-19.

The chain couples TRBV30 to TRBJ2-3; maybe TRBD2 (5 bases). This CDR3 region has 13 residues. V dropped 4 bases and J dropped 6 bases, with 14 bases sitting between them. Germline V gene lookup returns CDR1 GTSNPN and CDR2 SVGIG (reference sequence). The CDR3 loop reads CAWTRGSIDTQYF. CDR3 nucleotide sequence: TGTGCCTGGACCCGGGGTTCTATCGATACGCAGTATTTT.

The chain couples TRBV10-2 to TRBJ1-2, with 11 positions matching TRBD1. The CDR3 is made up of 15 amino acids. The germline V gene encodes CDR1 WSHSY and CDR2 SAAADI. The V gene end was trimmed by 7 bases and the J gene end by 6 bases; junction bases not matched to a gene: 10. For the CDR3, the DNA is TGCGCCAGCACCCCGGGACAGGGGGTTCTCGATGGCTACACCTTC. This encodes CASTPGQGVLDGYTF.

The genes are TRBV7-2 and TRBJ1-6, with D possibly TRBD1 on 6 matching bases. Trimming pared 6 bases from V and 7 bases from J, leaving 10 bases between. The CDR3 loop spans 13 amino acids. Germline CDR1 and CDR2: SGHTA and FQGNSA. CDR3: CASRPGGNSPLHF. For the CDR3, the DNA is TGTGCCAGCAGACCGGGGGGCAATTCACCCCTCCACTTT.

V and J are TRBV5-6 and TRBJ2-5, with D possibly TRBD1 on 6 matching bases. Trimming removed 2 bases from V and 1 base from J, with 18 bases in between. The germline V gene has CDR1 SGHDT and CDR2 YYEEEE. There are 17 residues in the CDR3. The CDR3 DNA follows: TGTGCCAGCAGCTTTGGGGACAACGCTATCGTCCAAGAGACCCAGTACTTC. This sequence encodes CASSFGDNAIVQETQYF.

DNA of the CDR3: TGTGCCAGCAGCCAATACAGGGCTTCTAATGAAAAACTGTTTTTT. Encoded protein: CASSQYRASNEKLFF. The rearrangement joins TRBV3-1 (or the pseudogene TRBV3-2) to TRBJ1-4; TRBD1 is a possible D gene (6 bases). Germline V gives CDR1 LGHDT, CDR2 YNNKEL (reference sequence). V lost 2 bases and J lost 3, with 10 bases in between. This CDR3 has 15 amino acids.

This clone was recorded once. The chain has TRBV19 and TRBJ1-1; D is unresolved. The germline CDR1 and CDR2 sequences are LNHDA and SQIVND (reference sequence). Between the trimmed V and J ends, which lost 1 base and 4 bases, there was a span of 10 bases. The CDR3 loop spans 14 amino acids. The CDR3 DNA follows: TGTGCCAGTAGTATAGCCCTCCAAGCCACTGAAGCTTTCTTT. It translates to CASSIALQATEAFF.

In its sample, this clone was seen once. This chain joins TRBV19 and TRBJ1-4, with a tentative D call TRBD1 (5 bases). Germline lookup yields CDR1 LNHDA and CDR2 SQIVND (reference sequence). CDR3 size: 14 residues. V was trimmed by 4 bases and J by 2 bases, leaving 8 bases between them. The CDR3 here is CASSNPGTNEKLFF. The CDR3 nucleotides are TGTGCCAGTAGTAATCCAGGGACTAATGAAAAACTGTTTTTT.

This clone was detected only a few times. V and J are TRBV6-1 and TRBJ2-1; perhaps TRBD1 as D (6 bases). Germline V CDR1 and CDR2: MNHNS, SASEGT. V gave up 3 bases and J gave up 4 bases, with 16 bases separating them. This CDR3 comprises 16 residues. CDR3 sequence (DNA): TGTGCCAGCAGTGAGTTCTCGGGACAAGATTACAATGAGCAGTTCTTC. It encodes CASSEFSGQDYNEQFF.

The chain recombines TRBV7-2 with TRBJ1-4; the D is unclear. The V and J ends lost 4 bases and 8 bases respectively, with 14 bases between them. The CDR3 runs to 14 residues. Germline loops: CDR1 SGHTA, CDR2 FQGNSA. The CDR3 protein is CASSSGGAGEKLFF. Written as DNA, the CDR3 is TGTGCCAGCAGCTCGGGTGGAGCCGGAGAAAAACTGTTTTTT.

The rearrangement links TRBV19 to TRBJ1-1, with D possibly matching TRBD1 (6 bases). This CDR3 is built from 13 residues. The germline V and J ends were trimmed by 4 bases and 1 base, with 7 bases remaining between them. The germline V gene encodes CDR1 LNHDA and CDR2 SQIVND (reference sequence). CDR3 nucleotides: TGTGCCAGTAGTAAGGGACAGAACACTGAAGCTTTCTTT. It is translated as CASSKGQNTEAFF.

The chain has TRBV18 and TRBJ1-2; D gene ambiguous. The CDR3 loop spans 13 amino acids. The V and J ends lost 6 bases and 2 bases respectively, with 10 bases between them. Germline CDR1 and CDR2: KGHSH and LQKENI. CDR3 coding DNA: TGTGCCAGCTCCCCGGAGGGAAACTATGGCTACACCTTC. Translating gives CASSPEGNYGYTF.

The chain combines TRBV5-1 with TRBJ1-2; 12 nucleotides match TRBD1. The J segment lost 2 bases and the V segment lost 1 base, leaving 6 bases of the junction unmatched. Germline loops: CDR1 SGHRS, CDR2 YFSETQ. This CDR3 is built from 17 residues. The CDR3 DNA reads as TGCGCCAGCAGCTTGATGGGACAGGGGGCCAAAAACTATGGCTACACCTTC. Protein product: CASSLMGQGAKNYGYTF.

The J gene is TRBJ2-7, the V gene TRBV6-5; 7 nucleotides agree with TRBD1. The CDR3 has 15 amino acids. V shed 6 bases, J shed 0 bases, and the junction held 8 bases outside the gene matches. Per germline, CDR1 MNHEY and CDR2 SVGAGI. This CDR3 reads CASSDGTASSYEQYF. The DNA for the CDR3 is TGTGCCAGCAGCGACGGGACAGCGAGCTCCTACGAGCAGTACTTC.

The chain carries TRBV19 and TRBJ2-2; 9 nucleotides match TRBD2. J was trimmed by 5 bases and V by 3 bases; bases with no gene match: 7. This CDR3 spans 16 amino acids. The germline V gene has CDR1 LNHDA and CDR2 SQIVND (reference sequence). CDR3 nucleotide sequence: TGTGCCAGTAGTATTTACGGGACTAGCTTGACCGGGGAGCTGTTTTTT. This codes for CASSIYGTSLTGELFF.

The CDR3: CASSLTGYGYTF. The CDR3 DNA reads as TGTGCCAGCAGTTTAACGGGTTATGGCTACACCTTC. This chain connects TRBV12-3 or TRBV12-4 to TRBJ1-2; D call uncertain. The CDR3 has 12 amino acids. Trimming left V 2 bases short and J 5 bases short, with 6 bases between.

The CDR3 reads CASSGTAGATDTQYF. In DNA, the CDR3 is TGTGCCAGCAGTGGTACAGCGGGGGCGACAGATACGCAGTATTTT. This chain joins TRBV6-4 and TRBJ2-3; TRBD2 agrees at 8 bases. Trimming took 4 bases from V and 3 from J; bases not matched to a gene: 6. CDR3 size: 15 residues. The germline CDR1 and CDR2 sequences are MRHNA and SNTAGT.

The genes are TRBV15 and TRBJ2-3, with 7 bases aligning to TRBD1. V trimming: 3 bases; J trimming: 1 base; junction bases outside the gene matches: 13. CDR3 length: 18 residues. The germline CDR1 and CDR2 sequences are LNHNV and YYDKDF (reference sequence). In DNA form, the CDR3 reads TGTGCCACCAGCAGCATAGGGGGCTTGGGACCACGCACAGATACGCAGTATTTT. It specifies CATSSIGGLGPRTDTQYF.

V and J are TRBV19 and TRBJ1-2, with a possible D match to TRBD1 (5 bases). Trimming cost V 0 bases and J 5 bases, with 10 bases left between them. CDR3 length equals 14 residues. CDR1 and CDR2 from the germline V gene are LNHDA and SQIVND (reference sequence). CDR3 bases: TGTGCCAGTAGTATAGAAACAGGACCATATGGCTACACCTTC. Its translation: CASSIETGPYGYTF.

This chain links TRBV9 with TRBJ2-3, with no clear D. V lost 0 bases and J 4 bases, leaving 6 bases between the germline ends. The V gene's germline CDR1 is SGDLS and CDR2 YYNGEE. This CDR3 has 13 amino acids. The CDR3 loop reads CASSVALADTQYF. The CDR3 bases are TGTGCCAGCAGCGTAGCTTTAGCAGATACGCAGTATTTT.

This chain links TRBV6-2 or TRBV6-3 with TRBJ1-1; 8 nucleotides align to TRBD1. Germline-derived CDR1 and CDR2 are MNHEY and SVGEGT. V gave up 2 bases and J gave up 1 base; unmatched junction bases: 0. The CDR3 has 14 amino acids. CDR3 loop: CASSYGTGNTEAFF. CDR3 nucleotide sequence: TGTGCCAGCAGTTACGGGACAGGGAACACTGAAGCTTTCTTT.

This chain uses TRBV18 with TRBJ2-7; 9 nucleotides agree with TRBD1. After removal of 2 bases from V and 0 bases from J, the junction contained 14 bases not matched to a gene. The CDR3 loop spans 19 amino acids. CDR1 is KGHSH and CDR2 is LQKENI in the germline V gene. As DNA, the CDR3 is TGTGCCAGCTCACCAAGAGGACCCGGGACAGGGCTATTCTCCTACGAGCAGTACTTC. This sequence encodes CASSPRGPGTGLFSYEQYF.

This chain links TRBV6-6 with TRBJ2-3; 9 bases agree with TRBD1. Trimming removed 6 bases from V and 2 bases from J; junction bases left unmatched: 6. There are 15 residues in the CDR3. From germline, CDR1 is MNHNY and CDR2 SVGAGI (reference sequence). CDR3 sequence (DNA): TGTGCCAGCAGGGATGGGACAGGGCCCACAGATACGCAGTATTTT. Its translation is CASRDGTGPTDTQYF.

This CDR3 reads CASSMGQSNQPQHF. In DNA form, the CDR3 reads TGTGCCAGTAGTATGGGACAATCCAATCAGCCCCAGCATTTT. The genes are TRBV19 and TRBJ1-5; D is possibly TRBD1 (6 bases). The CDR3 length is 14 residues. Per the germline V gene, CDR1 is LNHDA and CDR2 is SQIVND (reference sequence). Trimming left V 3 bases short and J 3 bases short, with 9 bases between.

This clone was counted between two and nine times. This chain joins TRBV24-1 and TRBJ2-1, with 10 bases that match TRBD1. The V gene's germline CDR1 is KGHDR and CDR2 SFDVKD. V trimming: 0 bases; J trimming: 6 bases; junction bases outside the gene matches: 4. The CDR3 is 16 residues long. In nucleotides, the CDR3 is TGTGCCACCAGTGATTTGCGGGACAGGGGAGGCAATGAGCAGTTCTTC. Amino acid sequence: CATSDLRDRGGNEQFF.

The gene calls are TRBV19 and TRBJ1-2; 10 bases line up with TRBD1. The CDR3 consists of 14 residues. The J segment lost 6 bases and the V segment lost 8 bases, leaving 9 bases of the junction unmatched. Germline values: CDR1 LNHDA, CDR2 SQIVND (reference sequence). The CDR3 loop reads CASGRQGALNGYTF. In DNA form, the CDR3 reads TGTGCCAGTGGAAGACAGGGGGCATTAAATGGCTACACCTTC.

This clone came up once. J is TRBJ2-1 and V is TRBV5-1; D uncertain. Trimming took 2 bases from V and 4 from J, leaving 4 bases between them. Germline CDR1 SGHRS, CDR2 YFSETQ. The CDR3 contains 12 residues. CDR3 coding DNA: TGCGCCAGCAGCTTTTCGTACAATGAGCAGTTCTTC. Translated, it gives CASSFSYNEQFF.

The chain couples TRBV14 to TRBJ2-2; D not certain. The CDR3 covers 14 residues. Germline V gene lookup returns CDR1 SGHDN and CDR2 FVKESK. V was pared by 4 bases and J by 0 bases, with 6 bases between. CDR3 region: CASSLPANTGELFF. In DNA form, the CDR3 reads TGTGCCAGCAGCCTTCCAGCGAACACCGGGGAGCTGTTTTTT.

The DNA of the CDR3 is TGTGCCGGCTTAGCGGGGGTTGGCGATGAGCAGTTCTTC. Protein: CAGLAGVGDEQFF. The V and J genes are TRBV7-8 and TRBJ2-1; 9 bases fit TRBD2. V was pared by 11 bases and J by 8 bases, with 10 bases of the junction left unmatched. CDR3 size: 13 residues. Looked up from germline, CDR1 is SGHVS and CDR2 is FQNEAQ.

This clone was detected a few times. The chain is built from TRBV7-9 and TRBJ2-5; D gene unclear. Germline loops: CDR1 SEHNR, CDR2 FQNEAQ (reference sequence). This CDR3 comprises 13 residues. V lost 1 base and J lost 5, with 8 bases in between. The CDR3 DNA follows: TGTGCCAGCAGCTTAGATGCCCGGGAGACCCAGTACTTC. Its protein is CASSLDARETQYF. The whole variable domain, filled in from reference TRBV7-9 and TRBJ2-5, reads DTGVSQNPRHKITKRGQNVTFRCDPISEHNRLYWYRQTLGQGPEFLTYFQNEAQLEKSRLLSDRFSAERPKGSFSTLEIQRTEQGDSAMYLCASSLDARETQYFGPGTRLLVL.

This clone was seen once. DNA of the CDR3: TGCGCCAGCAGTCGCCAAACTAGCACAGATACGCAGTATTTT. It specifies CASSRQTSTDTQYF. The chain combines TRBV5-1 with TRBJ2-3; unclear D gene. Germline V gives CDR1 SGHRS, CDR2 YFSETQ. The germline V and J ends were trimmed by 5 bases and 0 bases, with 10 bases remaining between them. The CDR3 length is 14 residues.

The chain carries TRBV5-4 and TRBJ1-4; no clear D. Trimming took 2 bases from V and 7 from J, leaving 15 bases between them. Germline V lookup: CDR1 SGHNT, CDR2 YYREEE (reference sequence). This CDR3 spans 15 amino acids. The CDR3 DNA reads TGTGCCAGCAGCTTAGCCCCGGGCGAGGGTGAAAAACTGTTTTTT. It codes for CASSLAPGEGEKLFF.

CDR3 region: CASSGGWVNTEAFF. CDR3 bases: TGTGCCAGCTCAGGAGGGTGGGTGAACACTGAAGCTTTCTTT. The rearrangement links TRBV18 to TRBJ1-1; D is uncertain. Germline CDR1 and CDR2: KGHSH and LQKENI. V lost 5 bases and J 0 bases, leaving 10 bases between the germline ends. The CDR3 totals 14 residues.